The 7 T cell receptor beta chains given below trace back to one sample, sequenced in a study of blood T cell repertoires in COVID-19. The repertoire was sequenced with immunoSEQ multiplex PCR; TCRdb's copy has only in-frame clones and lacks some. The top ten hold 2% to 3% of the sample, which has around 140,000 clones, around 84% seen once. Sequenced input: PBMCs or T cells enriched from blood (not recorded which). The receptor set was obtained from a man aged 35-49 years with acute COVID-19.

This chain connects TRBV20-1 to TRBJ2-7; D might be TRBD1 (5 bases). The germline V gene encodes CDR1 DFQATT and CDR2 SNEGSKA (reference sequence). V lost 5 bases, J lost 5 bases, and 10 bases lay in between. The CDR3 covers 11 residues. The CDR3 loop reads CSASQGNEQYF. CDR3 coding DNA: TGCAGTGCTTCTCAGGGTAACGAGCAGTACTTC.

V is TRBV30 and J is TRBJ1-3; no reliable D call. This CDR3 comprises 14 residues. Germline assignment: CDR1 GTSNPN and CDR2 SVGIG (reference sequence). The ends were cut back, 1 base at V and 0 bases at J, with 7 bases in the middle. The CDR3 loop is CAWSAGSSGNTIYF. The CDR3 bases are TGTGCCTGGAGTGCCGGGAGCTCTGGAAACACCATATATTTT.

The chain recombines TRBV6-5 with TRBJ1-2; 7 bases align to TRBD1. Germline lookup yields CDR1 MNHEY and CDR2 SVGAGI. With 0 bases clipped from V and 6 bases from J, the junction kept 4 bases outside the gene matches. The CDR3 covers 14 residues. The CDR3: CASSYSGTANGYTF. CDR3 coding DNA: TGTGCCAGCAGTTACTCTGGGACAGCGAATGGCTACACCTTC.

CDR3 bases: TGTGCCAGTAGTATAGGGGGGACAGGGTTTGGAATCTACGAGCAGTACTTC. Translated, it gives CASSIGGTGFGIYEQYF. This rearrangement joins TRBV19 to TRBJ2-7, with TRBD1 matching over 9 bases. This CDR3 is 17 amino acids long. Germline lookup yields CDR1 LNHDA and CDR2 SQIVND (reference sequence). The V segment lost 1 base and the J segment 3 bases; nucleotides outside the gene matches: 10.

V gene TRBV3-1 (or the pseudogene TRBV3-2) combines with J gene TRBJ2-5, with D perhaps TRBD2 (5 bases). V was clipped by 4 bases and J by 5 bases, with 11 bases between them. In germline, CDR1 is LGHDT, CDR2 YNNKEL (reference sequence). This CDR3 comprises 13 residues. This CDR3 is CASSRNGEETQYF. The DNA of the CDR3 is TGTGCCAGCAGCCGAAACGGGGAGGAGACCCAGTACTTC.

The chain carries TRBV6-5 and TRBJ1-6; weak D call: TRBD1 (5 bases). CDR1 is MNHEY and CDR2 is SVGAGI in the germline V gene. V lost 4 bases and J lost 2, with 9 bases in between. The length of the CDR3 is 15 residues. This CDR3 reads CASSWQGTYNSPLHF. CDR3 DNA: TGTGCCAGCAGTTGGCAGGGCACCTATAATTCACCCCTCCACTTT.

This chain uses TRBV19 with TRBJ1-2; D unresolved. CDR3 length: 12 amino acids. Trimming took off 6 bases at V and 5 bases at J, with 10 bases between the two ends. Germline-derived CDR1 and CDR2 are LNHDA and SQIVND (reference sequence). The CDR3 region is CASRPGIYGYTF. CDR3 DNA sequence: TGTGCCAGTAGGCCCGGGATATATGGCTACACCTTC.